This TCR beta chain came from a study of cytomegalovirus exposure and HLA in healthy donors. Overall study findings and caveats: Subsequent analysis showed first-cohort TCR clusters tending to co-occur in 120 validation repertoires. According to the study, roughly 180 TCR beta chains were cytomegalovirus-associated. The study found most TCR sequences rare, yet found some public TCRs in many donors.

From the roughly 120-subject validation cohort, which was separate from the roughly 710-subject first cohort, the donors were drawn. Assay: immunoSEQ multiplex PCR; the TCRdb copy retains only in-frame clones and omits some. The repertoire has 50,000 to 70,000 clones, 85% to 95% of them found once; the top ten carry about 6%. Turning to this clone: As yet, its antigen is unknown.

CDR1 is MNHEY and CDR2 is SVGAGI in the germline V gene. After removal of 6 bases from V and 3 bases from J, the junction contained 4 bases not matched to a gene. The CDR3 consists of 15 residues. The sequence was obtained from a woman between 18 and 30 years old in good health and CMV-seropositive. Sequencing was done on a sample of PBMCs. The chain has TRBV6-5 and TRBJ2-3, with 12 nucleotides matching TRBD2. The CDR3 DNA is TGTGCCAGCAGCCTCGGACTAGCGGGAACAGATACGCAGTATTTT. Protein product: CASSLGLAGTDTQYF.